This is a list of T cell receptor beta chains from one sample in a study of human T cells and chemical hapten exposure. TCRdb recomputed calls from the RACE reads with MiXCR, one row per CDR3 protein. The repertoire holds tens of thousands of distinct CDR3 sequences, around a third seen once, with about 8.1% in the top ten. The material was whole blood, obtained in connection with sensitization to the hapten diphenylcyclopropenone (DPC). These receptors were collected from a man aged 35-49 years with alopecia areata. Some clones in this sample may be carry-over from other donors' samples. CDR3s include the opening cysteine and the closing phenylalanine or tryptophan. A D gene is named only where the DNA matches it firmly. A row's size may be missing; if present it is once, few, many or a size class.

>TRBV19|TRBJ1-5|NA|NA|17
CASSVRITTGSNQPQHF
TGTGCCAGTAGTGTTAGGATCACGACGGGTAGCAATCAGCCCCAGCATTTT
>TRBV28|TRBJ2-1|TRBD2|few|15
CASSLAGGPVGEQFF
TGTGCCAGCAGCCTAGCGGGAGGGCCCGTCGGTGAGCAGTTCTTC
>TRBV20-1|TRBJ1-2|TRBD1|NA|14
CSARDGTGTYGYTF
TGCAGTGCTAGGGACGGGACAGGGACCTATGGCTACACCTTC
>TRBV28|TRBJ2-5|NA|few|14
CASSSGRTEETQYF
TGTGCCAGCAGTTCGGGACGTACGGAGGAGACCCAGTACTTC
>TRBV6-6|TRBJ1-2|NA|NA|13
CASSPDGNYGYTF
TGTGCCAGCAGCCCGGACGGAAACTATGGCTACACCTTC
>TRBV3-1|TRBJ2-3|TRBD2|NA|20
CASSQDGFGDPGLAGDTQYF
TGTGCCAGCAGCCAAGATGGATTTGGGGATCCGGGACTAGCGGGAGATACGCAGTATTTT
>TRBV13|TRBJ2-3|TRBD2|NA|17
CASSWTSGRRNTDTQYF
TGTGCCAGCAGCTGGACTAGCGGGAGAAGAAACACAGATACGCAGTATTTT
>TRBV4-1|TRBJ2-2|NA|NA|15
CASSQDWGVPGELFF
TGCGCCAGCAGCCAAGATTGGGGTGTCCCCGGGGAGCTGTTTTTT
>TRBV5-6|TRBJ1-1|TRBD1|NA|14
CASSLTGGRTEAFF
TGTGCCAGCAGCTTGACAGGGGGAAGGACTGAAGCTTTCTTT
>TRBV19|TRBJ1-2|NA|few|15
CASSILPTGNYGYTF
TGTGCCAGTAGTATACTCCCGACAGGAAACTATGGCTACACCTTC
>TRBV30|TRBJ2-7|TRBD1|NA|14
CAWSPGTGPYEQYF
TGTGCCTGGAGTCCCGGGACAGGGCCCTACGAGCAGTACTTC
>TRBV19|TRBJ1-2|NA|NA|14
CASSIVRGPDGYTF
TGTGCCAGTAGTATCGTCAGGGGTCCGGATGGCTACACCTTC
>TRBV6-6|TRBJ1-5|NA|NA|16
CASRPGAFVSNQPQHF
TGTGCCAGCCGCCCAGGGGCGTTCGTTAGCAATCAGCCCCAGCATTTT
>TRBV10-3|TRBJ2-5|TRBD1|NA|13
CAISTQGAETQYF
TGTGCCATCAGTACACAGGGGGCGGAGACCCAGTACTTC
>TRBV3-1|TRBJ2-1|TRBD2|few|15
CASSLLAKSGNEQFF
TGTGCCAGCAGCTTACTAGCGAAGAGCGGCAATGAGCAGTTCTTC
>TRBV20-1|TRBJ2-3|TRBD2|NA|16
CSASMIAGDSTDTQYF
TGCAGTGCTTCTATGATCGCGGGGGATAGCACAGATACGCAGTATTTT
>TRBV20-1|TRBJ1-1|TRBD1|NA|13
CSAGRSGTGGAFF
TGCAGTGCTGGGAGATCCGGGACAGGGGGAGCTTTCTTT
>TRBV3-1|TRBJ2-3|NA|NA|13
CASSQDRGRLQYF
TGTGCCAGCAGCCAAGATCGGGGACGCCTGCAGTATTTT
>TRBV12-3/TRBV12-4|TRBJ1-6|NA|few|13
CASSLAGNSPLHF
TGTGCCAGCAGTTTGGCAGGCAATTCACCCCTCCACTTT
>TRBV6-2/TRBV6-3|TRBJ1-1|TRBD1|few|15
CASSTPTGMNTEAFF
TGTGCCAGCAGTACACCGACAGGGATGAACACTGAAGCTTTCTTT
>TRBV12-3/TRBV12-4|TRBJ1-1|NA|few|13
CASSPTDLTEAFF
TGTGCCAGCAGTCCGACAGATCTCACTGAAGCTTTCTTT
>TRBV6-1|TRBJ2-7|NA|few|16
CASSGILGSVVYEQYF
TGTGCCAGCAGTGGGATCCTTGGGAGTGTAGTCTACGAGCAGTACTTC
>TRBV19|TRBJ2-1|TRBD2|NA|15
CASSIGGRASNEQFF
TGTGCCAGTAGTATCGGCGGGAGGGCCTCCAATGAGCAGTTCTTC
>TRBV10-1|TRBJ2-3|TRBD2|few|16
CASSDRLAGLTDTQYF
TGCGCCAGCAGTGACCGACTAGCGGGCCTCACAGATACGCAGTATTTT
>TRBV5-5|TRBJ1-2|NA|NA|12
CASSLDNYGYTF
TGTGCCAGCAGCTTGGACAACTATGGCTACACCTTC
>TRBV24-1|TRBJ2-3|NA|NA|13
CATSIASTDTQYF
TGTGCCACCTCCATAGCCAGCACAGATACGCAGTATTTT
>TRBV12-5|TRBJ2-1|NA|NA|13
CASGPDPRGEQFF
TGTGCTAGTGGTCCGGACCCTCGTGGTGAGCAGTTCTTC
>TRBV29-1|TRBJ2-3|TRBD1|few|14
CSVATGGATDTQYF
TGCAGCGTTGCTACAGGGGGCGCGACAGATACGCAGTATTTT
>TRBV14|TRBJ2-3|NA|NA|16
CASSLLVQLTRDTQYF
TGTGCCAGCAGCCTCCTTGTCCAGCTAACACGAGATACGCAGTATTTT
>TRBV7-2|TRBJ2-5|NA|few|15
CASSLQGGNQETQYF
TGTGCCAGCAGCCTCCAGGGAGGTAATCAAGAGACCCAGTACTTC
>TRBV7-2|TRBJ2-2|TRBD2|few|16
CASSPWAGGVAGELFF
TGTGCCAGCAGCCCCTGGGCGGGAGGGGTGGCCGGGGAGCTGTTTTTT
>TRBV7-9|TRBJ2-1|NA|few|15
CASSFLRADYNEQFF
TGTGCCAGCAGCTTTTTGAGGGCCGACTACAATGAGCAGTTCTTC
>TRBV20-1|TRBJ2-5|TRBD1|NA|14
CSARRTGDIETQYF
TGCAGTGCCCGCAGGACAGGGGATATAGAGACCCAGTACTTC
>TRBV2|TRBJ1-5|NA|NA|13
CASCPAPRQPQHF
TGTGCCAGCTGTCCGGCCCCGCGGCAGCCCCAGCATTTT
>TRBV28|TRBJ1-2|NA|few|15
CASRVYGDGAYGYTF
TGTGCCAGCAGGGTTTACGGGGACGGGGCTTATGGCTACACCTTC
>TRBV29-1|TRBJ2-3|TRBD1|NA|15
CSVARDSGDTDTQYF
TGCAGCGTTGCCCGGGACAGTGGGGACACAGATACGCAGTATTTT
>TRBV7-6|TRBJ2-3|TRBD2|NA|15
CASGGLAGFTNTQYF
TGTGCCAGCGGGGGGCTAGCGGGATTTACAAATACGCAGTATTTT
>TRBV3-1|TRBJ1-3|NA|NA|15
CASSQDGNSGNTIYF
TGTGCCAGCAGCCAGGACGGTAACTCTGGAAACACCATATATTTT
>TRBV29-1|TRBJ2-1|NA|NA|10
CSWGGVEQFF
TGCAGCTGGGGCGGGGTTGAGCAGTTCTTC
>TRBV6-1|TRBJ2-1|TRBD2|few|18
CASRRLAGAQSSYNEQFF
TGTGCCAGCAGGAGACTAGCGGGAGCCCAGAGCTCCTACAATGAGCAGTTCTTC
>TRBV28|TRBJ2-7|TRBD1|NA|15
CASSLAGTGSYEQYF
TGTGCCAGCAGTTTAGCCGGGACAGGCTCCTACGAGCAGTACTTC